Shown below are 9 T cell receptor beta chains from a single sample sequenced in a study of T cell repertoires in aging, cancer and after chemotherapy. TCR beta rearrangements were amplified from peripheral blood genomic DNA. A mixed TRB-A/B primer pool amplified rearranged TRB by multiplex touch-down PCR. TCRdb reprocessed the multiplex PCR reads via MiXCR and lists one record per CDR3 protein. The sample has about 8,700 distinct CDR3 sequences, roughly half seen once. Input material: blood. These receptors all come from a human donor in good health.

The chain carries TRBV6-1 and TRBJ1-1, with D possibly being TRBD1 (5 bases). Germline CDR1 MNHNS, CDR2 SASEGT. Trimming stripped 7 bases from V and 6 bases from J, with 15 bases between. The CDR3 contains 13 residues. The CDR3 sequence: CASNYRSQPEAFF. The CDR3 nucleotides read TGTGCCAGCAACTACAGGTCTCAACCTGAAGCTTTCTTT.

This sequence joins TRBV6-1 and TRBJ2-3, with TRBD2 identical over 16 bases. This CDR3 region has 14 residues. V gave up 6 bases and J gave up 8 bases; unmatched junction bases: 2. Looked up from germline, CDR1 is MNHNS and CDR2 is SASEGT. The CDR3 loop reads CASRGTSGRVTQYF. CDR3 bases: TGTGCCAGCAGGGGGACTAGCGGGAGGGTTACGCAGTATTTT.

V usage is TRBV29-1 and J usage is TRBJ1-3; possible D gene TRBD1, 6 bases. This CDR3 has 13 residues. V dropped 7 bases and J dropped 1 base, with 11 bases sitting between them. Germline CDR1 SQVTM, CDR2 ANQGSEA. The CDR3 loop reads CSAQRGSGNTIYF. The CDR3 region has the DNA TGCAGCGCCCAAAGGGGGTCTGGAAACACCATATATTTT.

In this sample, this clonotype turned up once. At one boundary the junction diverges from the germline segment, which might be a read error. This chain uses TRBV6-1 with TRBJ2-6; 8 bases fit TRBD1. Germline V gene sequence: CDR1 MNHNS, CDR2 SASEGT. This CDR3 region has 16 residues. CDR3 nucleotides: TGTGCCAGCACCACCAGGGGGCGATCTGGGGACAACGTCCTGACTTTC. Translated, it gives CASTTRGRSGDNVLTF.

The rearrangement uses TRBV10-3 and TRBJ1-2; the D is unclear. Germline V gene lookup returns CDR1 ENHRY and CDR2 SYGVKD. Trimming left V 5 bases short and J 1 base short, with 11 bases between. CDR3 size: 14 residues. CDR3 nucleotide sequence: TGTGCCATCAGTCGGCCCGACGATAACTATGGCTACACCTTC. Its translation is CAISRPDDNYGYTF.

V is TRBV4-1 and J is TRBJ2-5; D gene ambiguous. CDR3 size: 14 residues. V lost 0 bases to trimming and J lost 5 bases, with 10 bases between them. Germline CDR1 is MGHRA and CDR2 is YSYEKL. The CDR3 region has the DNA TGCGCCAGCAGCCAAGATCAGCTCGTCGAGACCCAGTACTTC. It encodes CASSQDQLVETQYF.

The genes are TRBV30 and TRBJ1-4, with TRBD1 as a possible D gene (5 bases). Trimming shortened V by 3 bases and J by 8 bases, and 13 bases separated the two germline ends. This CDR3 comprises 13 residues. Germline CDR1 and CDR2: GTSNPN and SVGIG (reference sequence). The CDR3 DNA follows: TGTGCCTGGAGCGGCAGGGCGGGAGAAAAACTGTTTTTT. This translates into CAWSGRAGEKLFF.

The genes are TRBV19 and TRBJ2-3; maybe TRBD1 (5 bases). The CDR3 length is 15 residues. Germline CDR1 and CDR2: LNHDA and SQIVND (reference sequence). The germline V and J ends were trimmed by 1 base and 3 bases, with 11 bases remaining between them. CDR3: CASSIAWGPTDTQYF. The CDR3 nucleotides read TGTGCCAGTAGTATAGCGTGGGGCCCTACAGATACGCAGTATTTT.

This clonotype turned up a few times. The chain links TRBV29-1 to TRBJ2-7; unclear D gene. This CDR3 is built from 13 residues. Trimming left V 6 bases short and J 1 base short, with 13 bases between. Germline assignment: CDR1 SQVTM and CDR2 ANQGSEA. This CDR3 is CSVLGPSSYEQYF. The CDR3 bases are TGCAGCGTCTTAGGCCCCTCATCCTACGAGCAGTACTTC.